This entry describes one T cell receptor beta chain. It lacks a known antigen. Base qualities are not at hand, and no much larger clone is one base apart. The sample comes from a study of cytomegalovirus exposure and HLA in healthy donors (dated by TCRdb to 2016 to 2017). Context from the whole study: The approximately 710 repertoires of the first cohort and the roughly 120 validation repertoires were produced on the same platform, according to a later analysis. The study was designed to test whether signatures of past pathogen exposure could be identified by cataloging public T cell receptors. A separate validation cohort of approximately 120 different subjects was used in addition to the approximately 610-subject first cohort. High-throughput TCR immunosequencing, statistical association of individual TCRs with disease status, and machine learning were combined to predict cytomegalovirus infection status. Results the study describes overall, beyond this receptor: The authors suggested that the approach could potentially be extended to other disease states and immunological phenotypes. A later analysis found that TCRs clustered in the first cohort also tended to co-occur in the roughly 120 validation repertoires, with approximately 93% of cluster scores above 0. The classifier was reported to diagnose cytomegalovirus status with high specificity and sensitivity in both the original cohort and the validation cohort. Three of the identified cytomegalovirus-associated TCR beta chains were confirmed in vitro to be specific for cytomegalovirus antigens. The validation cohort had no HLA typing available for a later analysis, so co-occurrence within that cohort was assessed over all 120 or so repertoires. A total of fewer than 200 TCR beta chains were listed by the study as associated with cytomegalovirus. Across donors, most TCR sequences were observed very rarely, whereas some public TCRs were present in many individuals.

The library was prepared using the immunoSEQ multiplex PCR assay. Per the original workflow: A statistical classification framework was built to diagnose cytomegalovirus status from the catalog of TCR beta chain sequences. TCRdb limited this immuneACCESS table to in-frame rearrangements with V and J called. A share of clones is missing; checked studies link under half to unresolved V genes, and the rest is unexplained. V and J calls and clone size are those listed in that table; D and trimming were worked out from the DNA. Recorded for this sample are 68,000 or so clones; approximately 91% of them occurred a single time. Roughly 3.1% of the sample is held by the ten biggest clonotypes. Donors formed part of the validation cohort, which comprised 120 subjects and was distinct from the first cohort of fewer than 750 subjects. Ends trimmed: V by 5 bases, J by 2 bases; bases unmatched to a gene: 6. The CDR3 sequence holds 14 residues, the cysteine and phenylalanine included. The entry retains the CDR3 DNA only, 42 bases that are in frame from base 1. The CDR1 and CDR2 encoded by the germline V gene (reference sequence) are PRHDT and FYEKMQ.

Input material: PBMCs. The TCR comes from a man aged 18-30 years in good health and CMV-seronegative. Recombination joined TRBV13 with TRBJ2-7; 7 middle bases align to TRBD1. The nucleotides read TGTGCCAGCAGCCACATCGGGACAGCCTACGAGCAGTACTTC. This is translated as CASSHIGTAYEQYF.